The next 19 T cell receptor beta chains were all read from a single sample in a study of blood T cells in healthy people across ages. Primers used in a second PCR of about 7 to 12 cycles were a sample-barcoded 5' primer and a J-beta primer mix. TCRdb ran MiXCR on the 5' RACE reads and lists one entry per CDR3 protein. The table lists fewer than 950,000 distinct CDR3 sequences, roughly 34% of them singletons. Input material: blood. The receptors were gathered from a man between 18 and 29 years old in good health.

As concerns this clonotype: Germline is not matched at one junction end, which may reflect a read error. DNA for the CDR3: TGTGCCAGCAGTTGGGGACGCCTAAGGGGCCAAGAGGCCCAGTACTTC. Its translation is CASSWGRLRGQEAQYF. The rearrangement links TRBV6-5 to TRBJ2-5, with D perhaps given as TRBD1 or TRBD2 (5 bases each). The CDR3 covers 16 residues. Germline assignment: CDR1 MNHEY and CDR2 SVGAGI.

V usage is TRBV6-5 and J usage is TRBJ2-5, with D perhaps given as TRBD1 or TRBD2 (5 bases each). Trimming left V 0 bases short and J 2 bases short, with 10 bases between. The CDR3 covers 15 residues. CDR1 and CDR2 from the germline V gene are MNHEY and SVGAGI. CDR3 residues: CASSYSPGTQETQYF. CDR3 DNA: TGTGCCAGCAGTTACTCTCCAGGGACGCAAGAGACCCAGTACTTC.

This clonotype was seen ten or more times. DNA of the CDR3: TGCGCCAGCAGCCCGGCAACGGGTCAGCCCCAGCATTTT. It is translated as CASSPATGQPQHF. The genes are TRBV5-1 and TRBJ1-5, with D uncertain. Between the trimmed V and J ends, which lost 4 bases and 6 bases, there was a span of 11 bases. This CDR3 contains 13 residues. Germline CDR1 and CDR2: SGHRS and YFSETQ.

The rearrangement uses TRBV29-1 and TRBJ1-2; 7 bases agree with TRBD1. Germline V CDR1 and CDR2: SQVTM, ANQGSEA. The CDR3 runs to 14 residues. V lost 3 bases, J lost 4 bases, and 8 bases stayed unmatched. The CDR3 DNA is TGCAGCGTTGAGGGGACAGCCAGCGCCTATGGCTACACCTTC. It codes for CSVEGTASAYGYTF.

This clonotype came up many times. The chain uses TRBV4-1 and TRBJ2-3, with unresolved D. Germline V gene data show CDR1 as MGHRA and CDR2 as YSYEKL. The CDR3 sequence is 15 residues long. V lost 1 base and J 1 base, leaving 9 bases between the germline ends. Written as DNA, the CDR3 is TGCGCCAGCAGCCAAGGGCCAGCTGGCACAGATACGCAGTATTTT. Amino acids: CASSQGPAGTDTQYF.

The V gene is TRBV27, the J gene TRBJ1-4, with a weak D call TRBD1 (6 bases). The CDR3 extends over 14 amino acids. Trimming shortened V by 2 bases and J by 8 bases, and 12 bases separated the two germline ends. Germline loops: CDR1 MNHEY, CDR2 SMNVEV (reference sequence). The CDR3 spells CASSLVGGREKLFF. For the CDR3, the DNA is TGTGCCAGCAGTTTAGTAGGGGGTCGCGAAAAACTGTTTTTT.

Of note for this clonotype: This may stem from a read error, because a much larger clone lies one nucleotide away. This chain links TRBV12-3 or TRBV12-4 with TRBJ1-2, with D uncertain. The CDR3 runs 13 residues. The CDR3 sequence is CVSSGGSNYGYTF. The DNA for the CDR3 is TGTGTCAGCAGTGGTGGGAGTAACTATGGCTACACCTTC.

The table lists this clonotype with a few counts. The chain has TRBV4-3 and TRBJ2-7; 7 bases map to TRBD2. The J segment lost 7 bases and the V segment lost 0 bases, leaving 6 bases of the junction unmatched. CDR3 length: 14 residues. Germline values: CDR1 LGHNA, CDR2 YSLEER. This chain's CDR3 is CASSQDGRAGEQYF. CDR3 nucleotide sequence: TGCGCCAGCAGCCAAGATGGCCGAGCGGGGGAGCAGTACTTC.

This rearrangement joins TRBV13 to TRBJ1-3; D remains unclear. Germline V gene sequence: CDR1 PRHDT, CDR2 FYEKMQ (reference sequence). The CDR3 runs 13 residues. V lost 5 bases and J lost 4, with 9 bases in between. The CDR3 sequence is CASSHRAGNTIYF. The DNA for the CDR3 is TGTGCCAGCAGCCACCGGGCCGGAAACACCATATATTTT. The whole variable domain, filled in from reference TRBV13 and TRBJ1-3, reads AAGVIQSPRHLIKEKRETATLKCYPIPRHDTVYWYQQGPGQDPQFLISFYEKMQSDKGSIPDRFSAQQFSDYHSELNMSSLELGDSALYFCASSHRAGNTIYFGEGSWLTVV.

In the case of this clonotype: The germline gene is not matched at one end of the junction; a read error may be the cause. This rearrangement joins TRBV7-7 to TRBJ2-7; TRBD1 aligns across 9 bases. Germline V gene sequence: CDR1 SSHAT, CDR2 FNYEAQ (reference sequence). The CDR3 totals 14 residues. CDR3 region: CASSLGTGGGEQYF. As DNA, the CDR3 is TGTGCTAGCAGCTTGGGAACAGGGGGCGGCGAGCAGTACTTC.

This clonotype was observed a single time. The CDR3, as DNA: TGCGCCAGCAGCCAAGTGGGCAGGGTCCCTGAGCAGTTCTTC. It yields the protein CASSQVGRVPEQFF. The chain uses TRBV4-3 and TRBJ2-1; D might be TRBD1 (5 bases). Germline assignment: CDR1 LGHNA and CDR2 YSLEER. The ends were cut back, 1 base at V and 9 bases at J, with 13 bases in the middle. The CDR3 spans 14 residues.

There are a few counts of this clonotype. The gene calls are TRBV12-3 or TRBV12-4 and TRBJ1-4; perhaps TRBD1 as D (6 bases). Deletions cut 6 bases from V and 5 bases from J, with 16 bases between. The CDR3 totals 15 residues. The CDR3 spells CASSANRAGNEKLFF. The CDR3 DNA reads as TGTGCCAGCAGCGCTAACAGGGCGGGAAATGAAAAACTGTTTTTT.

This clonotype showed up just a few times. This chain links TRBV2 with TRBJ1-6; D is uncertain. This CDR3 is 14 amino acids long. V gave up 6 bases and J gave up 1 base, with 7 bases separating them. Germline V lookup: CDR1 SNHLY, CDR2 FYNNEI. The CDR3 protein is CASRQKSYNSPLHF. The CDR3 DNA reads as TGTGCCAGCAGACAGAAATCCTATAATTCACCCCTCCACTTT.

The chain combines TRBV5-6 with TRBJ2-3, with D possibly being TRBD1 (8 bases). Trimming removed 4 bases from V and 4 bases from J, with 22 bases in between. CDR1 is SGHDT, CDR2 YYEEEE, per germline. This CDR3 region has 17 residues. This chain's CDR3 is CASSRPSRTGRADTQYF. Here the CDR3 DNA reads TGTGCCAGCAGCAGACCCTCCCGGACAGGGAGGGCAGATACGCAGTATTTT.

V usage is TRBV6-6 and J usage is TRBJ2-5; 8 bases map to TRBD1. Germline lookup yields CDR1 MNHNY and CDR2 SVGAGI (reference sequence). Losses at the gene ends were 0 bases for V and 2 bases for J; bases not matched to a gene: 2. This CDR3 contains 15 residues. The CDR3 nucleotides are TGTGCCAGCAGTTACTCAAACAGGGGGCAAGAGACCCAGTACTTC. Translating it yields CASSYSNRGQETQYF.

A few counts support this clonotype. One junction end does not reproduce the germline sequence, and a read error may be involved. The rearrangement links TRBV10-3 to TRBJ2-3, with unresolved D. The CDR3 runs 17 residues. Germline V gives CDR1 ENHRY, CDR2 SYGVKD. The CDR3 sequence is CAISEFRLRQVTDTQYF. CDR3 DNA: TGTGCCATCAGCGAGTTTCGTCTAAGGCAGGTGACAGATACGCAGTATTTT.

The chain combines TRBV5-1 with TRBJ1-2; tentatively, D is TRBD1 (5 bases). The CDR3 runs 16 residues. V was clipped by 0 bases and J by 6 bases, with 18 bases between them. Germline V CDR1 and CDR2: SGHRS, YFSETQ. This CDR3 is CASSLARDRLPDGYTF. The CDR3 nucleotides are TGCGCCAGCAGCTTGGCCCGAGACAGACTACCGGATGGCTACACCTTC. Supplemented by reference TRBV5-1 and TRBJ1-2, the full variable domain reads KAGVTQTPRYLIKTRGQQVTLSCSPISGHRSVSWYQQTPGQGLQFLFEYFSETQRNKGNFPGRFSGRQFSNSRSEMNVSTLELGDSALYLCASSLARDRLPDGYTFGSGTRLTVV.

This chain joins TRBV12-3 or TRBV12-4 and TRBJ2-3, with D possibly matching TRBD1 (6 bases). This CDR3 comprises 14 residues. V was pared by 5 bases and J by 1 base, with 10 bases between. DNA of the CDR3: TGTGCCAGCAGTGTGGGGGCCGGCACAGATACGCAGTATTTT. Translation gives CASSVGAGTDTQYF.

V is TRBV30 and J is TRBJ1-1; D not certain. Germline CDR1 and CDR2: GTSNPN and SVGIG (reference sequence). The CDR3 consists of 13 residues. V dropped 0 bases and J dropped 8 bases, with 13 bases sitting between them. The CDR3 loop reads CAWSVLFGREAFF. In DNA form, the CDR3 reads TGTGCCTGGAGTGTACTATTTGGTCGGGAAGCTTTCTTT. The whole variable domain, remainder taken from reference TRBV30 and TRBJ1-1, is SQTIHQWPATLVQPVGSPLSLECTVEGTSNPNLYWYRQAAGRGLQLLFYSVGIGQISSEVPQNLSASRPQDRQFILSSKKLLLSDSGFYLCAWSVLFGREAFFGQGTRLTVV.